The sequence of this T cell receptor (beta chain) was determined in a study of blood T cell repertoires in COVID-19 (dated by TCRdb to the early 2020s). Some background on the complete study: Samples covering the acute and convalescent phases of COVID-19 were provided by collaborators in the United States, Italy and Spain. Sample metadata almost always included a de-identified subject ID, COVID-19 status, age in years and sex. Subjects who had been exposed to COVID-19, were actively infected with it, or had recovered from it provided the deeply sampled blood TCRbeta repertoires that made up the dataset. Where HLA class I and class II types were available, the types were taken from metadata supplied by the sample provider, not from assay-based typing. The repertoires were released in a freely available public database meant as a resource for research on the immune response to SARS-CoV-2. Samples were obtained from the ongoing ImmuneRACE study (first 160 participants) and from over 1,000 subjects provided by 6 global collaborators. The material from the prospective study consisted of cDNA or gDNA derived from T cells, B-cell-depleted T cells, or PBMCs. The investigation overall reported the following: Clinical and demographic metadata were provided uncurated, with the amount varying by source and participant.

On this clone itself: The antigen this receptor binds is unknown. Base qualities are missing; no much larger clone stands one base away.

The immunoSEQ Assay, a bias-controlled multiplex PCR, was used to amplify TCRbeta CDR3 regions from genomic DNA. Regarding the original processing steps: The number of nucleated cells in each sample was estimated from the amplification of reference gene primers within the assay. To quantify the absolute abundance of each unique TCRbeta CDR3 rearrangement, sequence reads were collapsed and filtered. Productive Simpson clonality was computed per sample as the square root of Simpson's diversity index over productive rearrangements. TCRdb took this table from immuneACCESS and kept in-frame rearrangements with V and J called. Such tables lack part of the clones; where checked against another copy, unresolved V genes explain under half of the gap, and the rest is unexplained. D and trimming were read from the DNA, whereas the V and J calls and clone size are those reported in that table. The sample table lists about 74,000 clones, around 74% of them with a count of one. The ten most abundant clones make up 20% to 25% of the sample.

CDR1 and CDR2, per the germline V gene, are SGHDN and FVKESK. The CDR3 starts with the cysteine, ends with the phenylalanine, and has 16 residues. Here the CDR3 DNA is all that survives: 48 bases in frame from base 1. V is pared back by 2 bases and J by 0 bases, with 11 bases lying between the germline termini. Whole blood was collected in K2EDTA tubes by collaborating institutions according to the institutions' own protocols. For TCRbeta analysis, collaborators shipped samples as frozen whole blood, isolated PBMCs, or DNA extracted from either of those sample types. The sequence was collected from a man between 65 and 85 years old with acute or convalescent COVID-19. The sequence links TRBV14 to TRBJ2-1, with a tentative D gene TRBD2 over 5 matching bases. The sample consisted of peripheral blood. The sequence in DNA is TGTGCCAGCAGCCAACCCGGGATGAGCTCCTACAATGAGCAGTTCTTC. It is translated as CASSQPGMSSYNEQFF.